This T cell receptor beta chain was profiled in a study of metastatic and nonmetastatic thyroid tumors. All patients reached thyroid surgery having received no treatment beforehand. Losses at the gene ends were 4 bases for V and 3 bases for J; bases not matched to a gene: 2. The CDR3 sequence is 15 residues long. The germline V gene has CDR1 SGHNT and CDR2 YENEEA. This clone has a single count. With MiXCR, TCRdb called clones anew from the PCR reads. Of roughly 15,000 clones in the sample, about 26% are singletons; the top ten hold 22%. This TCR came from a female donor with papillary thyroid cancer or a benign thyroid nodule (not recorded which). Some clones in this sample may be carry-over from other donors' samples. The specimen was tumor tissue. The chain joins TRBV11-3 to TRBJ2-2; 10 bases map to TRBD2. The CDR3 spells CASSSGLAHTGELFF. The CDR3 nucleotides are TGTGCCAGCAGCTCGGGACTAGCGCACACCGGGGAGCTGTTTTTT.